These 9 T cell receptor beta chains were all obtained from the same sample, sequenced in a study of Ad26.COV2.S vaccination and SARS-CoV-2 variants. The treatment here: about 20 received Ad26.COV2.S at low or high dose, single or two shots; about five received placebo; per-sample allocation not given. Specimens were obtained on day 63 following the first vaccine or placebo injection. Assay used: immunoSEQ multiplex PCR; TCRdb lists only in-frame clones, some missing. Of roughly 460,000 clones in the sample, approximately 90% are singletons; the top ten hold approximately 1.7%. Specimen: peripheral blood, collected in a trial of Ad26.COV2.S vaccine versus placebo. Every receptor here comes from a person aged 18-65 years who received the Ad26.COV2.S COVID-19 vaccine or a placebo.

The chain is built from TRBV19 and TRBJ2-7, with 8 bases lining up with TRBD1. J was trimmed by 2 bases and V by 5 bases; bases with no gene match: 5. The germline CDR1 and CDR2 sequences are LNHDA and SQIVND (reference sequence). The CDR3 spans 14 residues. This CDR3 is CASSGRQGPYEQYF. CDR3 nucleotides: TGTGCCAGTAGTGGGCGACAGGGGCCCTACGAGCAGTACTTC.

The V call is TRBV10-1, the J call TRBJ2-5; tentatively, D is TRBD1 (5 bases). The CDR3 totals 12 residues. Deletions cut 10 bases from V and 3 bases from J, with 12 bases between. Per the germline V gene, CDR1 is WNHNN and CDR2 is SYGVQD (reference sequence). CDR3 sequence (DNA): TGCGCCAAAATGACAGTAGAAGAGACCCAGTACTTC. It is translated as CAKMTVEETQYF.

The chain couples TRBV7-9 to TRBJ2-7, with TRBD1 matching 10 bases. The CDR3 is 16 amino acids. Germline V gene data show CDR1 as SEHNR and CDR2 as FQNEAQ (reference sequence). The ends lost 3 bases at V and 3 bases at J; junction bases unmatched: 8. The CDR3 is CASSLTGTGVVYEQYF. CDR3 sequence (DNA): TGTGCCAGCAGCTTGACCGGGACAGGGGTCGTCTACGAGCAGTACTTC.

The genes are TRBV18 and TRBJ1-4, with D possibly being TRBD1 (6 bases). CDR1 KGHSH and CDR2 LQKENI come from the germline V gene. The CDR3 covers 15 residues. V was pared by 3 bases and J by 6 bases, with 14 bases between. The CDR3 DNA reads TGTGCCAGCTCACCCCGAGGGGGGGTGGATGAAAAACTGTTTTTT. Translating it yields CASSPRGGVDEKLFF.

The V gene is TRBV14, the J gene TRBJ2-3, with TRBD2 matching 11 bases. Per germline, CDR1 SGHDN and CDR2 FVKESK. The CDR3 is made up of 16 amino acids. The V and J ends lost 5 bases and 4 bases, in that order; junction bases with no gene match: 8. CDR3 region: CASSVRLAGLADTQYF. The CDR3 DNA follows: TGTGCCAGCAGCGTCCGACTAGCGGGGTTGGCAGATACGCAGTATTTT.

The V call is TRBV20-1, the J call TRBJ1-1; D unclear. The CDR3 is 13 residues long. Germline values: CDR1 DFQATT, CDR2 SNEGSKA (reference sequence). V lost 3 bases, J lost 1 base, and 9 bases lay in between. CDR3 bases: TGCAGTGCTAGTGGGGAAGAGAACACTGAAGCTTTCTTT. This encodes CSASGEENTEAFF.

This clone was picked up one time. J is TRBJ2-1 and V is TRBV6-5; D is perhaps TRBD1 or TRBD2 (7 bases each). V was trimmed by 4 bases and J by 5 bases, leaving 18 bases between them. Germline V lookup: CDR1 MNHEY, CDR2 SVGAGI. The CDR3 extends over 16 amino acids. The CDR3 is CASSSFWEGAHNEQFF. The CDR3 DNA follows: TGTGCCAGCAGTTCGTTTTGGGAGGGGGCCCACAATGAGCAGTTCTTC.

The rearrangement joins TRBV5-1 to TRBJ1-2; D possibly corresponds to TRBD1 (5 bases). V was pared by 0 bases and J by 4 bases, with 19 bases between. The CDR3 extends over 17 amino acids. Germline CDR1 SGHRS, CDR2 YFSETQ. The CDR3 protein is CASSLAYTRDWGYGYTF. The CDR3 DNA follows: TGCGCCAGCAGCTTGGCTTACACGCGGGACTGGGGCTATGGCTACACCTTC.

This chain links TRBV3-1 (or the pseudogene TRBV3-2) with TRBJ2-5; 11 bases line up with TRBD2. Per germline, CDR1 LGHDT and CDR2 YNNKEL (reference sequence). The junction had 8 bases not matched to a gene; V was cut back by 4 bases and J by 4 bases. The CDR3 loop spans 16 amino acids. The CDR3 DNA follows: TGTGCCAGCAGCCCTTCCGGGACTAGCGGCGGAGAGACCCAGTACTTC. Protein: CASSPSGTSGGETQYF.